The next 2 T cell receptor beta chains were all read from a single sample in a study of blood T cells in healthy people across ages. Sample-barcoded 5' priming and a J-beta primer mix drove a second PCR of about 6 to 12 cycles. In TCRdb, the 5' RACE reads were re-called with MiXCR into one record per CDR3 protein. The data hold roughly 2 million distinct CDR3 sequences, with 49% observed a single time. Sample: blood. Receptor source: a woman in her forties in good health.

This clonotype occurred a few times. The rearrangement uses TRBV6-1 and TRBJ2-7; 11 bases align to TRBD2. CDR3 length equals 15 residues. CDR1 is MNHNS and CDR2 is SASEGT in the germline V gene. Unmatched junction bases numbered 3, after V lost 2 bases and J lost 3 bases. The DNA for the CDR3 is TGTGCCAGCAGTGAACTAGCGGGGGGCTTCTACGAGCAGTACTTC. Amino acids: CASSELAGGFYEQYF.

This clonotype was observed a few times. The chain joins TRBV29-1 to TRBJ2-6; a weak D match, TRBD2 (6 bases). This CDR3 contains 14 residues. The V and J ends lost 1 base and 3 bases respectively, with 7 bases between them. The germline V gene encodes CDR1 SQVTM and CDR2 ANQGSEA. The CDR3 DNA reads TGCAGCGTTGAAGCGGGGGTTGGGGCCAACGTCCTGACTTTC. As protein: CSVEAGVGANVLTF.